This T cell receptor (beta chain) originates from a study of cytomegalovirus exposure and HLA in healthy donors. Study as a whole: HLA-typed donors were the source of about 85 million unique TCRs, which an early data release held.

Worth noting for this clone: What it binds is unknown.

The CDR3 runs 13 residues. The V and J ends lost 2 bases and 4 bases, in that order; junction bases with no gene match: 3. The germline V gene encodes CDR1 SGHTS and CDR2 YDEGEE. Study findings and constraints: Fewer N-insertions (relative to the approximately 700-donor mean) were reportedly seen in an Asian-associated ancestry cluster in a later analysis.

13 Jbeta primers and 60 Vbeta primers were used for the PCR. Sequencing used immunoSEQ multiplex PCR; TCRdb keeps in-frame clones, though not all of them. Among tens of thousands of clones listed, 81% were seen once. This clonotype was sampled from a woman between 25 and 40 years old in good health and CMV-seronegative. The chain uses TRBV5-8 and TRBJ2-7; TRBD1 matches at 7 bases. The sequencing input was PBMCs. For the CDR3, the DNA is TGTGCCAGCAGCTTCGACAGGGTTTACGAGCAGTACTTC. Translating it yields CASSFDRVYEQYF.